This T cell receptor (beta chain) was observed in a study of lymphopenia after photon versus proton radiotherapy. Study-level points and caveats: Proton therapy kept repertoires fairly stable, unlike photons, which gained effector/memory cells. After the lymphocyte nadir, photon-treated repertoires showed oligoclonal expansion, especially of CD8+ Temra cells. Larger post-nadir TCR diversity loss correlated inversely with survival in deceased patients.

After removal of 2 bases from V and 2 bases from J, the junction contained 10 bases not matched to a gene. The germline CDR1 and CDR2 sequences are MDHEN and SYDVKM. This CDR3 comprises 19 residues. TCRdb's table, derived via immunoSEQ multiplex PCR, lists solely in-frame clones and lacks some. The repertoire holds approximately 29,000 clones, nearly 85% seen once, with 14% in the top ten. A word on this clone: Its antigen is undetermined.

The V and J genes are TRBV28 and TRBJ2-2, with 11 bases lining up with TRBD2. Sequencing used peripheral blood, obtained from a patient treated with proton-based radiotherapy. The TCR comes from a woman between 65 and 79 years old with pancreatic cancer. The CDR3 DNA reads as TGTGCCAGCAGTTTACCCCTAGCGGGAGGCCATCCCAACACCGGGGAGCTGTTTTTT. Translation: CASSLPLAGGHPNTGELFF.